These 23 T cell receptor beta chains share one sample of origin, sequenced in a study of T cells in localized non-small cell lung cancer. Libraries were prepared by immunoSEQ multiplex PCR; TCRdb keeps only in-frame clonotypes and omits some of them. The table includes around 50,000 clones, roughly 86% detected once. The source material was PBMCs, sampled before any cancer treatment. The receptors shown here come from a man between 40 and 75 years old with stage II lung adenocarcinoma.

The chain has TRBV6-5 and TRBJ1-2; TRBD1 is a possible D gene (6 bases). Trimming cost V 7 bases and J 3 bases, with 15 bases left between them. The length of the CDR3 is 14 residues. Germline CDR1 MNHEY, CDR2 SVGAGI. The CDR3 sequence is CASTNGGADYGYTF. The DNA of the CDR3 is TGTGCCAGCACCAACGGGGGGGCAGACTATGGCTACACCTTC.

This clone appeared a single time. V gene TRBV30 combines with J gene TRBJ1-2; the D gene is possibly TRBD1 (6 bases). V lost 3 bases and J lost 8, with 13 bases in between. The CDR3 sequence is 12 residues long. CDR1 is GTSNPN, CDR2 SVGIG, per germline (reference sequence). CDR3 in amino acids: CAWSRGPLGYTF. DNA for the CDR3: TGTGCCTGGAGCAGGGGTCCTCTGGGCTACACCTTC.

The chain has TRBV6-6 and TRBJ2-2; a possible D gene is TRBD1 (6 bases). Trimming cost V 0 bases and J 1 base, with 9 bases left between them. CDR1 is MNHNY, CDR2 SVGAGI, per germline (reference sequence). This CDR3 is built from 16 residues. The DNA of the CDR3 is TGTGCCAGCAGTTACTCGATACAGGGGAACACCGGGGAGCTGTTTTTT. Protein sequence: CASSYSIQGNTGELFF.

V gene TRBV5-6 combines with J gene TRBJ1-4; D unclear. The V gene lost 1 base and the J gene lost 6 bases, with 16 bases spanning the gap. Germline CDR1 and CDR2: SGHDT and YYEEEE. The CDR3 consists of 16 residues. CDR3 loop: CASSLSLLGEDEKLFF. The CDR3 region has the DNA TGTGCCAGCAGCTTGTCTCTTCTAGGAGAGGATGAAAAACTGTTTTTT.

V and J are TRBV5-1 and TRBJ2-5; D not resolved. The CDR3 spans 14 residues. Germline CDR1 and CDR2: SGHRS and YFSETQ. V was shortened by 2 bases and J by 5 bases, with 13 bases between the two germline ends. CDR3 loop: CASSLLVGLETQYF. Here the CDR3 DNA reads TGCGCCAGCAGCTTACTGGTGGGGTTGGAGACCCAGTACTTC.

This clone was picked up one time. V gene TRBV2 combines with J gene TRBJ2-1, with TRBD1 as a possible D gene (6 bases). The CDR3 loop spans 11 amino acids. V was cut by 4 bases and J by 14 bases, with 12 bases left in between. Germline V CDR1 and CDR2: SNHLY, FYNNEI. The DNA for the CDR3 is TGTGCCAGCAGTGGAGACAGGCGGAAGTTCTTC. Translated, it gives CASSGDRRKFF.

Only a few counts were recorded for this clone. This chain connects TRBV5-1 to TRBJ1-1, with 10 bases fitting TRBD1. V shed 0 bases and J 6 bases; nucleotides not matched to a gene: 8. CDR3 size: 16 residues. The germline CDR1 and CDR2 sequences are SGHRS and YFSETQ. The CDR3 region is CASSLGQGAGWSEAFF. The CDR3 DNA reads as TGCGCCAGCAGCTTGGGACAGGGGGCCGGTTGGTCTGAAGCTTTCTTT. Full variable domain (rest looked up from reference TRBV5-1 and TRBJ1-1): KAGVTQTPRYLIKTRGQQVTLSCSPISGHRSVSWYQQTPGQGLQFLFEYFSETQRNKGNFPGRFSGRQFSNSRSEMNVSTLELGDSALYLCASSLGQGAGWSEAFFGQGTRLTVV.

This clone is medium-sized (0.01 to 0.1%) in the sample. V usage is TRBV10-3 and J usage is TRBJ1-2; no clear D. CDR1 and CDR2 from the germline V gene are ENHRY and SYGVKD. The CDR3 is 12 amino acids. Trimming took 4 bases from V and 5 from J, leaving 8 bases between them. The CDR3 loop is CAISAEYYGYTF. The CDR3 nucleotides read TGTGCCATCAGTGCGGAATATTATGGCTACACCTTC.

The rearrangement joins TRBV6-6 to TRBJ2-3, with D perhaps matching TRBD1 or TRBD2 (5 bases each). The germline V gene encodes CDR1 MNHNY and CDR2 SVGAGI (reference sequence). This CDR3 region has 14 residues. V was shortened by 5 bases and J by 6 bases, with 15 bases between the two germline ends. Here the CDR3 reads CASSQRQGPDTQYF. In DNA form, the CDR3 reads TGTGCCAGCAGTCAAAGGCAGGGACCGGATACGCAGTATTTT.

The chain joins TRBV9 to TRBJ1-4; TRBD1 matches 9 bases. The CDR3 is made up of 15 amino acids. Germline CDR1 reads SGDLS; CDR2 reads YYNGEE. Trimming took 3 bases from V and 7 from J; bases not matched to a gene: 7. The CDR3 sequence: CASSGSGTGSEKLFF. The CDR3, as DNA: TGTGCCAGCAGCGGAAGCGGGACAGGGAGTGAAAAACTGTTTTTT.

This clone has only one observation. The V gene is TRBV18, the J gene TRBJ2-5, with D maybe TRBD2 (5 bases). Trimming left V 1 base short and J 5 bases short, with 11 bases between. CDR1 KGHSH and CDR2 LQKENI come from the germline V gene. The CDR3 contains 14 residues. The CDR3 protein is CASSPQLAGETQYF. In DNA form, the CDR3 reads TGTGCCAGCTCACCACAGCTAGCTGGCGAGACCCAGTACTTC.

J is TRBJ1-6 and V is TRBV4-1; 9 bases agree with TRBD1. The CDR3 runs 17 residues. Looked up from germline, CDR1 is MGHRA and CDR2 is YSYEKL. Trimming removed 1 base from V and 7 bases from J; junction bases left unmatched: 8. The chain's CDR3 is CASSQVRGQGFNSPLHF. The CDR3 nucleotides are TGCGCCAGCAGCCAAGTGCGAGGACAGGGGTTCAATTCACCCCTCCACTTT.

The CDR3 protein is CASSPAGTGYYGYTF. As DNA, the CDR3 is TGTGCCAGCAGTCCGGCCGGGACAGGGTACTATGGCTACACCTTC. The gene calls are TRBV28 and TRBJ1-2; 9 bases are shared with TRBD1. Germline values: CDR1 MDHEN, CDR2 SYDVKM. Germline trimming cut 5 bases from V and 3 bases from J; bases unmatched to any gene: 7. The CDR3 extends over 15 amino acids.

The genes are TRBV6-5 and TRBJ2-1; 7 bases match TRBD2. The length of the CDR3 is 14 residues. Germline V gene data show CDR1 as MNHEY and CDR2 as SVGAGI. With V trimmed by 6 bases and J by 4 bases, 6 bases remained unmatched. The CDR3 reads CASSRTSGYNEQFF. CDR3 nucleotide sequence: TGTGCCAGCAGCCGGACTAGTGGGTACAATGAGCAGTTCTTC.

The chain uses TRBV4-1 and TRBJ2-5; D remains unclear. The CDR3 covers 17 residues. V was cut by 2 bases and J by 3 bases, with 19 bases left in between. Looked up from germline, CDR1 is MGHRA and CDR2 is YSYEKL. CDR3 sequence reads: CASSQPPAVAAKETQYF. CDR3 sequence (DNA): TGCGCCAGCAGCCAACCCCCCGCGGTAGCTGCGAAAGAGACCCAGTACTTC.

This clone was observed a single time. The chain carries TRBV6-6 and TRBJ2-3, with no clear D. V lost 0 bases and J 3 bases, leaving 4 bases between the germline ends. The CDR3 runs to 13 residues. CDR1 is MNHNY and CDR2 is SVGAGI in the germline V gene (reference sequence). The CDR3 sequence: CASSYSGTDTQYF. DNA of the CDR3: TGTGCCAGCAGTTACTCGGGGACAGATACGCAGTATTTT.

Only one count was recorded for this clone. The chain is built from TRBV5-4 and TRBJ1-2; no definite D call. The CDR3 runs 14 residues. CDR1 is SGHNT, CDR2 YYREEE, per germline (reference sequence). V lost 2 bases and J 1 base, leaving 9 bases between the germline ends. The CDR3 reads CASSFQGLNYGYTF. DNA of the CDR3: TGTGCCAGCAGCTTTCAAGGCCTTAACTATGGCTACACCTTC.

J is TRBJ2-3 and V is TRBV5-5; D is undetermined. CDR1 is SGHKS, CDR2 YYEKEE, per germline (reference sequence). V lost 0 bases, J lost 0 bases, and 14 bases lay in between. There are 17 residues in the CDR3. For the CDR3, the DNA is TGTGCCAGCAGCTTGGTTACAGTGATAATGAGCACAGATACGCAGTATTTT. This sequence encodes CASSLVTVIMSTDTQYF.

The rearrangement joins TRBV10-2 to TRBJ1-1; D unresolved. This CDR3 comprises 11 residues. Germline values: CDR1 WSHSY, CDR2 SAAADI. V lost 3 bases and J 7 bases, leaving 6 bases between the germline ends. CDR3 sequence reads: CASSELFEAFF. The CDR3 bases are TGCGCCAGCAGTGAACTCTTTGAAGCTTTCTTT.

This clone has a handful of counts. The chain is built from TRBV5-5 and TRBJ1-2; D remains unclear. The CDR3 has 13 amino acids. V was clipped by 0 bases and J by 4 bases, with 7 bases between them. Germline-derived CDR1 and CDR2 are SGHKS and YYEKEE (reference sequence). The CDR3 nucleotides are TGTGCCAGCAGCTTGGCAGGAGTCTATGGCTACACCTTC. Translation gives CASSLAGVYGYTF.

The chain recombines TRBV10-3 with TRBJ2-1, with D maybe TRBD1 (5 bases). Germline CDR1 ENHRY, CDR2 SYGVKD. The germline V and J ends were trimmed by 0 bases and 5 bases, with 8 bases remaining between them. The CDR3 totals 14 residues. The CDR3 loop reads CAISESWTNNEQFF. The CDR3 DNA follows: TGTGCCATCAGTGAGTCGTGGACAAACAATGAGCAGTTCTTC.

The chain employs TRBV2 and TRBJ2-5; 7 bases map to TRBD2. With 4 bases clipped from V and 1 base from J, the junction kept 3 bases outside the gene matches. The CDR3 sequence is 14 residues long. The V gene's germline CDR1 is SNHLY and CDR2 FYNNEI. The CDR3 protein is CASSAGLPQETQYF. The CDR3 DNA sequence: TGTGCCAGCAGTGCGGGACTACCCCAAGAGACCCAGTACTTC.

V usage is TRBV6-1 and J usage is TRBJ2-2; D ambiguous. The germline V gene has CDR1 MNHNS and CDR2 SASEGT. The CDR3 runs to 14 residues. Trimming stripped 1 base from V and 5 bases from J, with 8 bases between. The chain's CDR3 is CASSEGFYTGELFF. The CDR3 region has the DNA TGTGCCAGCAGTGAAGGGTTTTATACCGGGGAGCTGTTTTTT.